One and the same sample provided the 20 T cell receptor beta chains below, sequenced in a study of cytomegalovirus exposure and HLA in healthy donors. The PCR ran on 60 Vbeta and 13 Jbeta primers. Assay: immunoSEQ multiplex PCR; the TCRdb copy retains only in-frame clones and omits some. The data show about 100,000 clones, with 60% to 80% seen just once and 4% to 5.5% held by the top ten. Sequenced input: PBMCs. The receptor set was obtained from a woman younger than 35 in good health and CMV-seropositive.

This clone was seen a handful of times. This chain's CDR3 is CASETGTSLEKLFF. The CDR3, as DNA: TGTGCCAGCGAGACCGGGACTTCACTCGAAAAACTGTTTTTT. The J gene is TRBJ1-4, the V gene TRBV28, with a weak D call TRBD1 (5 bases). Germline CDR1 is MDHEN and CDR2 is SYDVKM. The CDR3 sequence is 14 residues long. V shed 8 bases and J shed 8 bases, with 18 bases lying between them.

In the case of this clone: One junction end disagrees with the germline gene, perhaps due to a read error. The genes are TRBV7-7 and TRBJ2-1, with D maybe TRBD1 (5 bases). The V gene's germline CDR1 is SSHAT and CDR2 FNYEAQ (reference sequence). The CDR3 contains 15 residues. The CDR3 DNA sequence: TGTGCTAGCAGCTTAGGGCAAGGGGCCTACAATGAGCAGTTCTTC. Its protein is CASSLGQGAYNEQFF. The full variable domain, its missing parts supplied by reference TRBV7-7 and TRBJ2-1, is GAGVSQSPRYKVTKRGQDVTLRCDPISSHATLYWYQQALGQGPEFLTYFNYEAQPDKSGLPSDRFSAERPEGSISTLTIQRTEQRDSAMYRCASSLGQGAYNEQFFGPGTRLTVL.

The chain combines TRBV7-2 with TRBJ2-1; 7 bases agree with TRBD2. Trimming cost V 8 bases and J 12 bases; bases outside gene matches: 7. The germline V gene encodes CDR1 SGHTA and CDR2 FQGNSA. The CDR3 contains 11 residues. The CDR3 bases are TGTGCCAGCCCCCGGGGGGTAGTGCAGTTCTTC. Translation: CASPRGVVQFF. Full variable domain (missing parts from reference TRBV7-2 and TRBJ2-1): GAGVSQSPSNKVTEKGKDVELRCDPISGHTALYWYRQSLGQGLEFLIYFQGNSAPDKSGLPSDRFSAERTGGSVSTLTIQRTQQEDSAVYLCASPRGVVQFFGPGTRLTVL.

CDR3 DNA: TGCGCCAGCAGCCAAGAGGCAGGGAACCAGCCCCAGCATTTT. It is translated as CASSQEAGNQPQHF. The V gene is TRBV4-1, the J gene TRBJ1-5, with D tentatively TRBD1 (5 bases). Trimming left V 0 bases short and J 7 bases short, with 10 bases between. The CDR3 runs 14 residues. The V gene's germline CDR1 is MGHRA and CDR2 YSYEKL.

The sample holds a few counts of this clone. The chain couples TRBV27 to TRBJ1-5; D remains unclear. The CDR3 length is 18 residues. Germline-derived CDR1 and CDR2 are MNHEY and SMNVEV (reference sequence). V dropped 4 bases and J dropped 6 bases, with 25 bases sitting between them. The CDR3 DNA reads as TGTGCCAGCAGTTCTGGGTCGACGGAGGCTTATCGGGGTCAGCCCCAGCATTTT. It is translated as CASSSGSTEAYRGQPQHF.

The V and J genes are TRBV5-6 and TRBJ2-7; D is perhaps TRBD2 (6 bases). The CDR3 loop spans 15 amino acids. V lost 4 bases to trimming and J lost 5 bases, with 19 bases between them. CDR1 and CDR2 from the germline V gene are SGHDT and YYEEEE. CDR3 DNA sequence: TGTGCCAGCAGCCGAACTAGCTTCGGGCTCCACGAGCAGTACTTC. This encodes CASSRTSFGLHEQYF.

V usage is TRBV30 and J usage is TRBJ2-5; D call uncertain. The CDR3 is made up of 11 amino acids. The ends were cut back, 1 base at V and 5 bases at J, with 5 bases in the middle. CDR1 is GTSNPN, CDR2 SVGIG, per germline (reference sequence). CDR3 residues: CAWSARETQYF. In DNA, the CDR3 is TGTGCCTGGAGTGCGCGGGAGACCCAGTACTTC.

The chain carries TRBV7-6 and TRBJ2-1; 15 nucleotides agree with TRBD2. Germline CDR1 is SGHVS and CDR2 is FNYEAQ. Trimming at V came to 4 bases and at J to 0 bases, leaving 4 bases not matched to a gene. This CDR3 region has 18 residues. CDR3 protein: CASSSGTSGRSSYNEQFF. CDR3 DNA sequence: TGTGCCAGCAGCTCGGGGACTAGCGGGAGGAGCTCCTACAATGAGCAGTTCTTC.

V is TRBV7-2 and J is TRBJ2-7, with D tentatively TRBD2 (6 bases). The CDR3 totals 14 residues. The V gene lost 3 bases and the J gene lost 0 bases, with 9 bases spanning the gap. The V gene's germline CDR1 is SGHTA and CDR2 FQGNSA. The DNA of the CDR3 is TGTGCCAGCAGCTTCCGGGACTTCTCCTACGAGCAGTACTTC. Amino acids: CASSFRDFSYEQYF.

V and J are TRBV19 and TRBJ2-4, with 8 bases lining up with TRBD2. Trimming took 2 bases from V and 7 from J; bases not matched to a gene: 13. This CDR3 is built from 17 residues. Germline V lookup: CDR1 LNHDA, CDR2 SQIVND (reference sequence). CDR3 sequence: CASSIMGAGEEQNIQYF. CDR3 DNA: TGTGCCAGTAGTATAATGGGAGCGGGAGAGGAACAGAACATTCAGTACTTC.

This chain uses TRBV7-2 with TRBJ2-2; D might be TRBD2 (5 bases). The V end was cut by 0 bases, the J end by 1 base, with 9 bases between. Germline assignment: CDR1 SGHTA and CDR2 FQGNSA. This CDR3 contains 16 residues. CDR3 loop: CASSLAGEGNTGELFF. The CDR3 region has the DNA TGTGCCAGCAGCTTAGCCGGTGAGGGGAACACCGGGGAGCTGTTTTTT.

V usage is TRBV2 and J usage is TRBJ2-7; TRBD1 agrees at 7 bases. Trimming cost V 8 bases and J 5 bases; bases outside gene matches: 12. The germline V gene encodes CDR1 SNHLY and CDR2 FYNNEI. CDR3 length: 14 residues. The CDR3 spells CASLKTGKIDEQYF. DNA for the CDR3: TGTGCCAGCCTAAAGACAGGGAAGATCGACGAGCAGTACTTC.

This sequence joins TRBV20-1 and TRBJ1-2, with a weak D call TRBD1 (5 bases). CDR3 length equals 11 residues. Trimming took 4 bases from V and 7 from J, leaving 10 bases between them. The germline V gene encodes CDR1 DFQATT and CDR2 SNEGSKA (reference sequence). The CDR3 loop is CSANRHPGYTF. CDR3 in DNA: TGCAGTGCTAACAGGCACCCTGGCTACACCTTC.

The J gene is TRBJ2-7, the V gene TRBV27; 7 positions match TRBD2. CDR1 is MNHEY and CDR2 is SMNVEV in the germline V gene (reference sequence). This CDR3 contains 16 residues. V dropped 6 bases and J dropped 3; count of bases not matched to a gene: 14. CDR3 region: CASRGVDSGRDYEQYF. CDR3 bases: TGTGCCAGCAGGGGGGTTGATAGCGGGCGAGACTACGAGCAGTACTTC.

The V gene is TRBV30, the J gene TRBJ2-3, with D possibly being TRBD2 (6 bases). The CDR3 is 15 amino acids. Germline-derived CDR1 and CDR2 are GTSNPN and SVGIG (reference sequence). V lost 0 bases and J 2 bases, leaving 12 bases between the germline ends. CDR3 sequence (DNA): TGTGCCTGGAGTGTACTGGGGACTTCCACAGATACGCAGTATTTT. The encoded protein is CAWSVLGTSTDTQYF.

This clone was seen a few times. J is TRBJ1-5 and V is TRBV6-5; tentative D call: TRBD1 (6 bases). Germline values: CDR1 MNHEY, CDR2 SVGAGI. This CDR3 is built from 13 residues. Trimming took 5 bases from V and 6 from J, leaving 11 bases between them. CDR3 sequence (DNA): TGTGCCAGCAGTGGGGGGGCGAGTCAGCCCCAGCATTTT. Translating it yields CASSGGASQPQHF.

V and J are TRBV4-1 and TRBJ2-1; 9 bases are shared with TRBD2. With 0 bases clipped from V and 6 bases from J, the junction kept 12 bases outside the gene matches. The CDR3 has 18 amino acids. Per the germline V gene, CDR1 is MGHRA and CDR2 is YSYEKL. This CDR3 is CASSQERVGSGSGNEQFF. CDR3 bases: TGCGCCAGCAGCCAAGAGCGGGTAGGTAGCGGGAGTGGCAATGAGCAGTTCTTC.

V is TRBV7-3 and J is TRBJ2-1, with 10 bases aligning to TRBD2. This CDR3 has 15 residues. CDR1 is SGHTA and CDR2 is FQGTGA in the germline V gene. V was pared by 5 bases and J by 7 bases, with 8 bases of the junction left unmatched. The chain's CDR3 is CASSQGLAGDNEQFF. In nucleotides, the CDR3 is TGTGCCAGCAGCCAGGGGCTAGCGGGAGATAATGAGCAGTTCTTC. Full variable domain (outside the CDR3, taken from reference TRBV7-3 and TRBJ2-1): GAGVSQTPSNKVTEKGKYVELRCDPISGHTALYWYRQSLGQGPEFLIYFQGTGAADDSGLPNDRFFAVRPEGSVSTLKIQRTERGDSAVYLCASSQGLAGDNEQFFGPGTRLTVL.

This rearrangement joins TRBV5-1 to TRBJ2-4; TRBD2 matches 7 bases. Trimming at V came to 4 bases and at J to 5 bases, leaving 3 bases not matched to a gene. Per germline, CDR1 SGHRS and CDR2 YFSETQ. This CDR3 comprises 13 residues. The CDR3 DNA reads as TGCGCCAGCAGCCGGAGCGGGGAAAACATTCAGTACTTC. This sequence encodes CASSRSGENIQYF.

This clone was picked up a small number of times. The gene calls are TRBV5-6 and TRBJ2-3; 11 bases are shared with TRBD1. Germline V gene sequence: CDR1 SGHDT, CDR2 YYEEEE. V trimming: 5 bases; J trimming: 2 bases; junction bases outside the gene matches: 7. The CDR3 spans 16 residues. The CDR3: CASRLWTGGITDTQYF. Written as DNA, the CDR3 is TGTGCCAGCAGATTGTGGACAGGGGGCATCACAGATACGCAGTATTTT.